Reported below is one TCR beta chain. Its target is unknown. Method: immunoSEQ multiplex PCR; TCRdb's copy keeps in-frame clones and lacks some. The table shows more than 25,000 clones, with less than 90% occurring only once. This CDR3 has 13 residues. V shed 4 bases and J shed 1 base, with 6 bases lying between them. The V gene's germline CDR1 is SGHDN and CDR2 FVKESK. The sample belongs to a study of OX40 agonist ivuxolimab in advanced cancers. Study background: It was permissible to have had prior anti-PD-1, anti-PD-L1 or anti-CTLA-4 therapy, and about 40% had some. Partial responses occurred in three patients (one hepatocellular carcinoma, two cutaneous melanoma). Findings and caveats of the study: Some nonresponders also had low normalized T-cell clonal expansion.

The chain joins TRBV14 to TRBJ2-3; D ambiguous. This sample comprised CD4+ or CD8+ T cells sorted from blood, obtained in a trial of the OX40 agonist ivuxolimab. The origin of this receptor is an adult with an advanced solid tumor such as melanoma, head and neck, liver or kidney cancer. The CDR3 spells CASSPFRTDTQYF. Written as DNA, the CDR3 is TGTGCCAGCAGCCCGTTTCGCACAGATACGCAGTATTTT.